The 20 T cell receptor beta chains in this list originate from one sample, sequenced in a study of blood T cell repertoires in COVID-19. The repertoire was sequenced with immunoSEQ multiplex PCR; TCRdb's copy has only in-frame clones and lacks some. The sample comprises fewer than 85,000 clones, 80% to 90% of which are singletons, and 4.6% rests with the top ten. Sequenced: peripheral blood. Receptors were obtained from a man aged 45-65 years with active COVID-19.

This chain uses TRBV27 with TRBJ2-5; 9 nucleotides line up with TRBD2. The trim removed 6 bases at V and 2 bases at J, leaving 7 bases unmatched. CDR3 length: 15 residues. From germline, CDR1 is MNHEY and CDR2 SMNVEV (reference sequence). The DNA for the CDR3 is TGTGCCAGCAGCCAACTAGCGGGTTATCAAGAGACCCAGTACTTC. This codes for CASSQLAGYQETQYF.

The chain uses TRBV3-1 (or the pseudogene TRBV3-2) and TRBJ1-5; D uncertain. From germline, CDR1 is LGHDT and CDR2 YNNKEL (reference sequence). The ends were cut back, 2 bases at V and 2 bases at J, with 16 bases in the middle. The CDR3 spans 17 residues. CDR3 residues: CASSQPAPIVCNQPQHF. The CDR3, as DNA: TGTGCCAGCAGCCAACCTGCCCCTATAGTTTGCAATCAGCCCCAGCATTTT.

This clone was observed once. The chain couples TRBV7-9 to TRBJ1-1; D gene unclear. Germline V gene sequence: CDR1 SEHNR, CDR2 FQNEAQ (reference sequence). This CDR3 region has 15 residues. Trimming removed 1 base from V and 0 bases from J, with 9 bases in between. The CDR3 protein is CASSLGVLMNTEAFF. CDR3 coding DNA: TGTGCCAGCAGCTTAGGAGTGTTAATGAACACTGAAGCTTTCTTT.

This clone occurred a few times. The chain has TRBV12-3 or TRBV12-4 and TRBJ2-4, with D unresolved. There are 12 residues in the CDR3. The germline V and J ends were trimmed by 4 bases and 8 bases, with 9 bases remaining between them. This chain's CDR3 is CASSSSRDIQYF. CDR3 bases: TGTGCCAGCAGTTCCTCCCGTGACATTCAGTACTTC.

The rearrangement joins TRBV19 to TRBJ1-3; D remains unclear. The V end lost 2 bases, the J end lost 2 bases, and 7 bases lay between the germline ends. From germline, CDR1 is LNHDA and CDR2 SQIVND (reference sequence). The CDR3 sequence is 14 residues long. DNA for the CDR3: TGTGCCAGTAGTATACGGACTACTGGAAACACCATATATTTT. It codes for CASSIRTTGNTIYF.

The chain links TRBV5-1 to TRBJ2-5, with a tentative D call TRBD2 (6 bases). V was shortened by 4 bases and J by 5 bases, with 12 bases between the two germline ends. From germline, CDR1 is SGHRS and CDR2 YFSETQ. CDR3 length: 13 residues. CDR3 DNA: TGCGCCAGCAGCATAGCGGTCGGGGAGACCCAGTACTTC. Protein product: CASSIAVGETQYF.

This sequence joins TRBV10-3 and TRBJ1-2; D is undetermined. With 11 bases removed from V and 3 bases from J, the gap between germline ends came to 16 bases. This CDR3 is built from 13 residues. Germline CDR1 and CDR2: ENHRY and SYGVKD. The DNA of the CDR3 is TGTGCCTCCTCCCCGGAGCCCCACTATGGCTACACCTTC. Its protein product is CASSPEPHYGYTF.

This sequence joins TRBV19 and TRBJ1-6; D is ambiguous. This CDR3 has 14 residues. Germline V gives CDR1 LNHDA, CDR2 SQIVND (reference sequence). Trimming took 5 bases from V and 10 from J, leaving 15 bases between them. The CDR3 here is CASSSQLSSSPLHF. Written as DNA, the CDR3 is TGTGCCAGTAGTTCCCAATTATCTAGCTCACCCCTCCACTTT.

This sequence joins TRBV7-2 and TRBJ2-7, with 8 nucleotides matching TRBD2. Germline CDR1 is SGHTA and CDR2 is FQGNSA. CDR3 length equals 15 residues. With V trimmed by 1 base and J by 2 bases, 4 bases remained unmatched. CDR3: CASSLERGFTYEQYF. CDR3 nucleotide sequence: TGTGCCAGCAGCTTAGAGCGGGGGTTCACCTACGAGCAGTACTTC.

The rearrangement joins TRBV3-1 (or the pseudogene TRBV3-2) to TRBJ2-5; 7 nucleotides align to TRBD1. Losses at the gene ends were 3 bases for V and 2 bases for J; bases not matched to a gene: 12. There are 17 residues in the CDR3. Germline CDR1 LGHDT, CDR2 YNNKEL (reference sequence). This chain's CDR3 is CASSQVTGPTLQETQYF. CDR3 bases: TGTGCCAGCAGCCAGGTGACAGGGCCCACGCTACAAGAGACCCAGTACTTC.

The chain has TRBV30 and TRBJ1-1; D is undetermined. The CDR3 consists of 13 residues. V lost 2 bases to trimming and J lost 1 base, with 8 bases between them. CDR1 is GTSNPN and CDR2 is SVGIG in the germline V gene (reference sequence). The CDR3 is CAWSTGQNTEAFF. CDR3 bases: TGTGCCTGGAGTACTGGGCAGAACACTGAAGCTTTCTTT.

The chain uses TRBV9 and TRBJ2-7; 7 nucleotides line up with TRBD2. This CDR3 contains 15 residues. The germline gives CDR1 SGDLS, CDR2 YYNGEE. V dropped 3 bases and J dropped 1; count of bases not matched to a gene: 7. The CDR3 DNA sequence: TGTGCCAGCAGCGCAACAGGCGGGAGTTCCTACGAGCAGTACTTC. Translated, it gives CASSATGGSSYEQYF.

The chain is built from TRBV3-1 (or the pseudogene TRBV3-2) and TRBJ2-7; TRBD1 might be the D (6 bases). This CDR3 comprises 15 residues. Germline values: CDR1 LGHDT, CDR2 YNNKEL (reference sequence). The V gene lost 0 bases and the J gene lost 5 bases, with 14 bases spanning the gap. CDR3 residues: CASSQEPAGGDEQYF. CDR3 DNA sequence: TGTGCCAGCAGCCAAGAGCCTGCTGGGGGCGACGAGCAGTACTTC.

The chain carries TRBV10-2 and TRBJ2-2; no reliable D call. Germline CDR1 is WSHSY and CDR2 is SAAADI. Deletions cut 11 bases from V and 6 bases from J, with 13 bases between. This CDR3 spans 12 amino acids. CDR3 bases: TGCGCCGCGAAACTTTCGCCCGGGGAGCTGTTTTTT. Protein sequence: CAAKLSPGELFF.

The V and J genes are TRBV28 and TRBJ2-3; the match to TRBD2 covers 13 bases. The CDR3 is 15 residues long. V lost 5 bases and J lost 5; bases outside the gene matches: 4. Germline CDR1 MDHEN, CDR2 SYDVKM. This CDR3 reads CASSTSGGAVDTQYF. As DNA, the CDR3 is TGTGCCAGCAGTACTAGCGGGGGGGCCGTAGATACGCAGTATTTT. The whole variable domain, remainder taken from reference TRBV28 and TRBJ2-3, is DVKVTQSSRYLVKRTGEKVFLECVQDMDHENMFWYRQDPGLGLRLIYFSYDVKMKEKGDIPEGYSVSREKKERFSLILESASTNQTSMYLCASSTSGGAVDTQYFGPGTRLTVL.

The rearrangement uses TRBV6-2 or TRBV6-3 and TRBJ1-4, with D hard to call. This CDR3 has 14 residues. The V gene lost 4 bases and the J gene lost 0 bases, with 6 bases spanning the gap. Germline V gives CDR1 MNHEY, CDR2 SVGEGT. The CDR3: CASSFPATNEKLFF. The CDR3 region has the DNA TGTGCCAGCAGTTTCCCAGCAACTAATGAAAAACTGTTTTTT.

The chain's CDR3 is CASSAGTVTLENYGYTF. CDR3 DNA: TGTGCCAGCAGTGCAGGGACAGTAACCTTAGAAAACTATGGCTACACCTTC. The chain has TRBV6-1 and TRBJ1-2, with 7 bases that match TRBD1. Germline CDR1 reads MNHNS; CDR2 reads SASEGT. V shed 4 bases, J shed 2 bases, and the junction held 13 bases outside the gene matches. There are 17 residues in the CDR3.

The gene calls are TRBV19 and TRBJ2-6; weak D call: TRBD1 (5 bases). Trimming removed 8 bases from V and 2 bases from J, with 19 bases in between. CDR1 and CDR2 (germline): LNHDA, SQIVND (reference sequence). This CDR3 has 17 residues. The CDR3 protein is CASALKGITAGANVLTF. The CDR3 nucleotides are TGTGCCAGTGCGCTCAAGGGGATAACGGCTGGGGCCAACGTCCTGACTTTC.

The chain links TRBV28 to TRBJ1-4, with TRBD1 as a possible D gene (6 bases). Germline V lookup: CDR1 MDHEN, CDR2 SYDVKM. The V gene lost 6 bases and the J gene lost 3 bases, with 11 bases spanning the gap. CDR3 length equals 14 residues. The chain's CDR3 is CASRASGANEKLFF. CDR3 DNA: TGTGCCAGCAGGGCCTCAGGGGCTAATGAAAAACTGTTTTTT.

Only one count was recorded for this clone. The CDR3 region has the DNA TGTGCCAGCTCAGAAACAGGGGCCTGGGGCAATCAGCCCCAGCATTTT. Its protein is CASSETGAWGNQPQHF. The V call is TRBV18, the J call TRBJ1-5; TRBD1 matches at 7 bases. Trimming removed 5 bases from V and 2 bases from J; junction bases left unmatched: 9. Germline V gene data show CDR1 as KGHSH and CDR2 as LQKENI. This CDR3 has 16 residues.